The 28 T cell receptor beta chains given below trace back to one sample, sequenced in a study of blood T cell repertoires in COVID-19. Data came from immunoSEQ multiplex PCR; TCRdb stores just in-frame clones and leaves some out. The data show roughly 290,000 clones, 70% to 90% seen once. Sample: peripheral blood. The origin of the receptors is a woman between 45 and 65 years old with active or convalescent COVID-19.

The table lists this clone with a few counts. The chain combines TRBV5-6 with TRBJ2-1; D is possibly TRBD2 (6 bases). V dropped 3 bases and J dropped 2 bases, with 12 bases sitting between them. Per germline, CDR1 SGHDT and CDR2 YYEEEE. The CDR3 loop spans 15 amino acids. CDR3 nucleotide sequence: TGTGCCAGCAGCTGGATGGGGGGACCCTACAATGAGCAGTTCTTC. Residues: CASSWMGGPYNEQFF.

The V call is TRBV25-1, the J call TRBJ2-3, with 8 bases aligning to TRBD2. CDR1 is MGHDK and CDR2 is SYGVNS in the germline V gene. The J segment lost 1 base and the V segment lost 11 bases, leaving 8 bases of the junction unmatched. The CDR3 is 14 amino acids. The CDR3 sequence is CAGGGGSGTDTQYF. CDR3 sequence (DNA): TGTGCCGGTGGCGGGGGGTCAGGCACAGATACGCAGTATTTT. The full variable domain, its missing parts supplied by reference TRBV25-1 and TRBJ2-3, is EADIYQTPRYLVIGTGKKITLECSQTMGHDKMYWYQQDPGMELHLIHYSYGVNSTEKGDLSSESTVSRIRTEHFPLTLESARPSHTSQYLCAGGGGSGTDTQYFGPGTRLTVL.

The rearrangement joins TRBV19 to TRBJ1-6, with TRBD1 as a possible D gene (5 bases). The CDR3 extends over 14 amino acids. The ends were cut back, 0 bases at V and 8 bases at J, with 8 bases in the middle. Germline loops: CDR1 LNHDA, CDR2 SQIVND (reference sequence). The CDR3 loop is CASSIDPGYSPLHF. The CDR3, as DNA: TGTGCCAGTAGTATAGACCCAGGGTATTCACCCCTCCACTTT. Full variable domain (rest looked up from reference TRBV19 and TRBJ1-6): DGGITQSPKYLFRKEGQNVTLSCEQNLNHDAMYWYRQDPGQGLRLIYYSQIVNDFQKGDIAEGYSVSREKKESFPLTVTSAQKNPTAFYLCASSIDPGYSPLHFGNGTRLTVT.

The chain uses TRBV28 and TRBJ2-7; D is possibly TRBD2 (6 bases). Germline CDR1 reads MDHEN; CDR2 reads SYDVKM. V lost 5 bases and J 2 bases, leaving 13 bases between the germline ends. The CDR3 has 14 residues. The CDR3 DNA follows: TGTGCCAGCAGTCTAGCCCCGGGGGCCTACGAGCAGTACTTC. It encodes CASSLAPGAYEQYF.

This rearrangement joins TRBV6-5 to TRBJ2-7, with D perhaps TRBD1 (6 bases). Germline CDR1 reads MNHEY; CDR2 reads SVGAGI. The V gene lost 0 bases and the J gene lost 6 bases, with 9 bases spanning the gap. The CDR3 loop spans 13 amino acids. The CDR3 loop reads CASSYSNRAEQYF. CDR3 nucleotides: TGTGCCAGCAGTTACTCAAACAGGGCCGAGCAGTACTTC.

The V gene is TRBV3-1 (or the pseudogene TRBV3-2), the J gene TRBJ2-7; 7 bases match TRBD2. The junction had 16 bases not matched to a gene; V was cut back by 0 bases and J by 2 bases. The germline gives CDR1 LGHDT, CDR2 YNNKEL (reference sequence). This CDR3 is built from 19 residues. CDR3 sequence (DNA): TGTGCCAGCAGCCAAGATTACGGCCCCGGGGGGAGAGCCCCCTACGAGCAGTACTTC. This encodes CASSQDYGPGGRAPYEQYF.

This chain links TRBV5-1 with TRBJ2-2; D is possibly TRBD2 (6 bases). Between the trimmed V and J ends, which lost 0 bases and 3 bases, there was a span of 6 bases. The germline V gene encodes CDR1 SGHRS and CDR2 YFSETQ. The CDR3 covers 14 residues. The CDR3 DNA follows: TGCGCCAGCAGCTTGGCGGGAGACACCGGGGAGCTGTTTTTT. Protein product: CASSLAGDTGELFF.

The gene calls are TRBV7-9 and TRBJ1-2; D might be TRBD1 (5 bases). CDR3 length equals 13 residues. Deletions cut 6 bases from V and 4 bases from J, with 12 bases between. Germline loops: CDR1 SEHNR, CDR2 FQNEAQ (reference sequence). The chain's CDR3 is CASSITGSYGYTF. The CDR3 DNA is TGTGCCAGCAGTATAACAGGTTCCTATGGCTACACCTTC.

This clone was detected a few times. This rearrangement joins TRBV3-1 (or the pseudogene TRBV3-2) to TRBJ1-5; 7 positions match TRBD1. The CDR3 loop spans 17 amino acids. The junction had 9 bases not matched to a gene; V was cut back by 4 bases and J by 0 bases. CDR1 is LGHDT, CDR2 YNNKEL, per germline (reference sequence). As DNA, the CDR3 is TGTGCCAGCAGCCCACAACCGACAGGGAATAGCAATCAGCCCCAGCATTTT. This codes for CASSPQPTGNSNQPQHF.

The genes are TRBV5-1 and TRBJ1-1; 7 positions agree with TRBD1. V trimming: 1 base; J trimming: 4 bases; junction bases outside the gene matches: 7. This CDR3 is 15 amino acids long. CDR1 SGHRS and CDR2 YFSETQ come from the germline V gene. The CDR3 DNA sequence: TGCGCCAGCAGCTTGACGCCGACAGGGAGCACTGAAGCTTTCTTT. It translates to CASSLTPTGSTEAFF.

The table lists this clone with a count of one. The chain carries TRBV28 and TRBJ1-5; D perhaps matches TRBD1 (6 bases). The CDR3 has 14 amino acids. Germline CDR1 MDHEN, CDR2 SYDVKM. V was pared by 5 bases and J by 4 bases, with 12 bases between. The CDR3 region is CASSHREGNQPQHF. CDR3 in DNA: TGTGCCAGCAGTCACAGGGAGGGTAATCAGCCCCAGCATTTT. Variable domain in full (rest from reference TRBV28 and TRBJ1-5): DVKVTQSSRYLVKRTGEKVFLECVQDMDHENMFWYRQDPGLGLRLIYFSYDVKMKEKGDIPEGYSVSREKKERFSLILESASTNQTSMYLCASSHREGNQPQHFGDGTRLSIL.

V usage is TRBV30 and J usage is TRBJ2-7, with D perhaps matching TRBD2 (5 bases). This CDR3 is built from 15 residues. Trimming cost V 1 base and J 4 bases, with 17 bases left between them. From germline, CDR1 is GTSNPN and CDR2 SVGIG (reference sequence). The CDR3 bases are TGTGCCTGGAGTGAAGAGGGCGGGTATAGGTACGAGCAGTACTTC. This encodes CAWSEEGGYRYEQYF. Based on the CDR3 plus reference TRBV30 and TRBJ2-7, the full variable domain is SQTIHQWPATLVQPVGSPLSLECTVEGTSNPNLYWYRQAAGRGLQLLFYSVGIGQISSEVPQNLSASRPQDRQFILSSKKLLLSDSGFYLCAWSEEGGYRYEQYFGPGTRLTVT.

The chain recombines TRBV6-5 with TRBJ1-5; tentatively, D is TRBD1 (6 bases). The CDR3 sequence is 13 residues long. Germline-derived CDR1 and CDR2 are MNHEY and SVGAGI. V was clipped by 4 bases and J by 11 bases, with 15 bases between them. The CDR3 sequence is CASSSERGHAQHF. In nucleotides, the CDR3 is TGTGCCAGCAGTTCCGAGCGGGGGCATGCCCAGCATTTT.

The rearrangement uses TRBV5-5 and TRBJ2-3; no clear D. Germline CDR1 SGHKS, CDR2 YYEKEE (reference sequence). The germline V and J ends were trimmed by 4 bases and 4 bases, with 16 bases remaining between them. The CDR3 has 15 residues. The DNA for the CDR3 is TGTGCCAGCAGCCAAACCCTCCTTACGGCAGATACGCAGTATTTT. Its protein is CASSQTLLTADTQYF.

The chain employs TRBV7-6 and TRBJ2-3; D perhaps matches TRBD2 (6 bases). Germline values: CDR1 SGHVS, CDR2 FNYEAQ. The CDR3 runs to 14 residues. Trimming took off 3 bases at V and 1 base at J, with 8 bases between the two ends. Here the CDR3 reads CASSFGGRTDTQYF. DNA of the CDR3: TGTGCCAGCAGCTTCGGGGGACGCACAGATACGCAGTATTTT.

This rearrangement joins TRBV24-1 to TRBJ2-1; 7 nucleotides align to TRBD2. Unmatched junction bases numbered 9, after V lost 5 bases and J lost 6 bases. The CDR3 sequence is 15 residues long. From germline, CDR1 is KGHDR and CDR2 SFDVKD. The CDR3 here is CATSGGLDLPNEQFF. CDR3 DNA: TGTGCCACCAGTGGAGGACTAGATCTCCCCAATGAGCAGTTCTTC.

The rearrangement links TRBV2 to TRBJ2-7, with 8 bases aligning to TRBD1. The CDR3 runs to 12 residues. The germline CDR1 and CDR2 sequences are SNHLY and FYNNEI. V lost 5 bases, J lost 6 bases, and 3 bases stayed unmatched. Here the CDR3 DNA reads TGTGCCAGCAGTCGGACAGGGTTCGAGCAGTACTTC. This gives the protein CASSRTGFEQYF.

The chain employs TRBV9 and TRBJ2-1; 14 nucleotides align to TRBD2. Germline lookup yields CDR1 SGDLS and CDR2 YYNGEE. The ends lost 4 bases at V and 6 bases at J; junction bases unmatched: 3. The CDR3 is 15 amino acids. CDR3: CASSPGLAGANEQFF. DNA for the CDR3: TGTGCCAGCAGCCCGGGACTAGCGGGAGCCAATGAGCAGTTCTTC.

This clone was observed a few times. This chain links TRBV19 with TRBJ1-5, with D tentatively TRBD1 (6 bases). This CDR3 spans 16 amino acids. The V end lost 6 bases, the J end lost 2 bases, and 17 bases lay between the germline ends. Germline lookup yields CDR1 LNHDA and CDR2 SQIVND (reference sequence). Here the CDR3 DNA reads TGTGCCAGTAGACGCAGGGGTTTCGAGGGCAATCAGCCCCAGCATTTT. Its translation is CASRRRGFEGNQPQHF.

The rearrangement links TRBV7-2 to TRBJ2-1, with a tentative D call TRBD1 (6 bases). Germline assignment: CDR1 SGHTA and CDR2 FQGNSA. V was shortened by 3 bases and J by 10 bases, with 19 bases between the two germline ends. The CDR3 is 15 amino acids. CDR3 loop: CASSLDYRVAREQFF. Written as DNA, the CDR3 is TGTGCCAGCAGCTTGGATTACAGGGTCGCGCGGGAGCAGTTCTTC.

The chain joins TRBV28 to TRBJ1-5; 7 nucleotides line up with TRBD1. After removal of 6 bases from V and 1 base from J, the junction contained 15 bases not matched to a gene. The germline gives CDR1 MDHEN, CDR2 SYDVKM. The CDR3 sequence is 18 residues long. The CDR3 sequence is CASSPRQGGLLSNQPQHF. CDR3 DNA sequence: TGTGCCAGCAGCCCCAGACAGGGCGGGCTCTTGAGCAATCAGCCCCAGCATTTT. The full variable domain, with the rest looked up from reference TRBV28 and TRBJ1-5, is DVKVTQSSRYLVKRTGEKVFLECVQDMDHENMFWYRQDPGLGLRLIYFSYDVKMKEKGDIPEGYSVSREKKERFSLILESASTNQTSMYLCASSPRQGGLLSNQPQHFGDGTRLSIL.

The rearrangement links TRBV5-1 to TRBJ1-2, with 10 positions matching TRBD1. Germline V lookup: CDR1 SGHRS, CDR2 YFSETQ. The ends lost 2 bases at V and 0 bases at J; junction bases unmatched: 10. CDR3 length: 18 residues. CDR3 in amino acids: CASSLIPGQGLANYGYTF. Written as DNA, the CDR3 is TGCGCCAGCAGCTTAATCCCGGGACAGGGGTTAGCTAACTATGGCTACACCTTC.

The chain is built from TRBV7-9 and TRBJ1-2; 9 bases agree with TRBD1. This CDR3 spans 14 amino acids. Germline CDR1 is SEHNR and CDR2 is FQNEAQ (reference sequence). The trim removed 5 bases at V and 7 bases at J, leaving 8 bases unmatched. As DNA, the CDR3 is TGTGCCAGCAGCCCCGACAGGGGGTTAGGTGGCTACACCTTC. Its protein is CASSPDRGLGGYTF.

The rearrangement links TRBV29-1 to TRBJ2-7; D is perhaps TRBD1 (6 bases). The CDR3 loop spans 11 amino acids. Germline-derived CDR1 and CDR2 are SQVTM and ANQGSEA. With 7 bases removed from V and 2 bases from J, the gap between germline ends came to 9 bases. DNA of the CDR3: TGCAGCGCCGGACAGACCTACGAGCAGTACTTC. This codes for CSAGQTYEQYF.

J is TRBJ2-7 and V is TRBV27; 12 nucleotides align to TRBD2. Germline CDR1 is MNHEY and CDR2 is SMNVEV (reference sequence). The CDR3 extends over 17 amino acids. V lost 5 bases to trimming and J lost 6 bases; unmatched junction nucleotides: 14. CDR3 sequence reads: CASSPTRLAGDAVEQYF. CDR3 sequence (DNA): TGTGCCAGCAGTCCAACCCGACTAGCGGGAGATGCAGTCGAGCAGTACTTC.

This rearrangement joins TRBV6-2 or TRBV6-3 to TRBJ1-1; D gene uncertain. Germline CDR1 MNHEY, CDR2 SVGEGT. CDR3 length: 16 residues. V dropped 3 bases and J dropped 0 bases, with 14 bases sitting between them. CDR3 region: CASSYPSLEVNTEAFF. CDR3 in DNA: TGTGCCAGCAGTTATCCTTCGCTAGAAGTGAACACTGAAGCTTTCTTT.

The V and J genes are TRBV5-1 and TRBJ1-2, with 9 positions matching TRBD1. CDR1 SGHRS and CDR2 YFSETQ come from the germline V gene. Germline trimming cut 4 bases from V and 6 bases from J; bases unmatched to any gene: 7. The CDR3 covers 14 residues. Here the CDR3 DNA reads TGCGCCAGCAGCCAGGACAGGGGCCAGAATGGCTACACCTTC. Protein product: CASSQDRGQNGYTF.

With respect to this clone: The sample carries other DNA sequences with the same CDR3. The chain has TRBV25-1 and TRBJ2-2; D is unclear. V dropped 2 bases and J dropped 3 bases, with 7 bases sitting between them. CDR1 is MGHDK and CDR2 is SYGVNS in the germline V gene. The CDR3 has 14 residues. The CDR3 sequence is CASSEGLDTGELFF. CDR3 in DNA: TGTGCCAGCAGTGAAGGGCTGGACACCGGGGAGCTGTTTTTT.